This T cell receptor (beta chain) was profiled in a study of shared clonotypes between healthy human individuals. General study results and limits: Only blood samples were collected, and tissue repertoires likely differ.

Worth noting for this clone: Its antigen is undetermined.

V shed 7 bases and J 5 bases; nucleotides not matched to a gene: 9. This CDR3 region has 14 residues. Germline CDR1 reads MDHEN; CDR2 reads SYDVKM. Samples underwent the assay at deep level. Genomic DNA (from each subset) was split evenly across several immunoSEQ plates. Sequenced by immunoSEQ multiplex PCR; TCRdb stores in-frame clones only, minus some. The sample contains some 2.4 million clones, 80% to 95% of which appear only once. Sequencing input: naive CD4+ T cells from PBMCs. Subset noted: CD45RA+ positively selected. This TCR derives from a man younger than 30 in good health. Some clones in this sample may be carry-over from other donors' samples. The rearrangement uses TRBV28 and TRBJ2-7; TRBD1 matches at 9 bases. DNA for the CDR3: TGTGCCAGCACTCAGGGGACAGGGCTCCACGAGCAGTACTTC. Its translation: CASTQGTGLHEQYF.